The 4 T cell receptor beta chains listed next were all sequenced from one sample in a study of cytomegalovirus exposure and HLA in healthy donors. Profiling relied on immunoSEQ multiplex PCR, and the TCRdb table lists in-frame clones only, not all of them. The sample yields about 110,000 clones, approximately 90% seen once. The material sequenced was PBMCs. These receptors all stem from a woman aged 18-29 years in good health and CMV-seropositive.

The DNA for the CDR3 is TGTGCCAGCAGCGCATCAGGGGTATGGGGCTACACCTTC. Its translation is CASSASGVWGYTF. V usage is TRBV2 and J usage is TRBJ1-2, with D tentatively TRBD1 (6 bases). Germline V gene lookup returns CDR1 SNHLY and CDR2 FYNNEI. Trimming stripped 6 bases from V and 8 bases from J, with 16 bases between. This CDR3 has 13 residues.

V usage is TRBV5-4 and J usage is TRBJ1-2; D is uncertain. This CDR3 spans 14 amino acids. The ends were cut back, 4 bases at V and 6 bases at J, with 16 bases in the middle. Germline V CDR1 and CDR2: SGHNT, YYREEE (reference sequence). The CDR3 region is CASSLDWVLNGYTF. CDR3 DNA: TGTGCCAGCAGCCTTGACTGGGTTTTGAATGGCTACACCTTC.

This clone was detected only a few times. The CDR3 here is CASRRADSTYNSPLHF. The DNA of the CDR3 is TGTGCCAGCAGAAGAGCCGACAGCACCTATAATTCACCCCTCCACTTT. This sequence joins TRBV27 and TRBJ1-6, with D possibly TRBD1 on 5 matching bases. The CDR3 is made up of 16 amino acids. CDR1 MNHEY and CDR2 SMNVEV come from the germline V gene (reference sequence). V gave up 6 bases and J gave up 2 bases, with 14 bases separating them.

This chain joins TRBV5-1 and TRBJ1-2, with 12 bases identical to TRBD1. The length of the CDR3 is 15 residues. Germline values: CDR1 SGHRS, CDR2 YFSETQ. J gave up 8 bases and V 2 bases, and 7 bases lay outside the gene matches. The CDR3 sequence: CASSFGGTGGEGYTF. CDR3 bases: TGCGCCAGCAGCTTTGGTGGGACAGGGGGCGAGGGCTACACCTTC.